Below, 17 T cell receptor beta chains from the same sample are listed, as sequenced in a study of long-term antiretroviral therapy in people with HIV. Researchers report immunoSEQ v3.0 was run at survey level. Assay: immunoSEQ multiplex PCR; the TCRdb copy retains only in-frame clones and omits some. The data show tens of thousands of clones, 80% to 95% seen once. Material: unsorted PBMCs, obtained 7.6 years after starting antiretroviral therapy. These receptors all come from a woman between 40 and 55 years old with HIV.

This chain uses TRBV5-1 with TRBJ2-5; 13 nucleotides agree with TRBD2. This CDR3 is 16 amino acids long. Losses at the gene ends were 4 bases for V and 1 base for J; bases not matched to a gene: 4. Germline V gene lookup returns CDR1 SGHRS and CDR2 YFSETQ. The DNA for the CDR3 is TGCGCCAGCAGCCCCGGGACTAGCGGGGTCCAAGAGACCCAGTACTTC. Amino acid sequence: CASSPGTSGVQETQYF.

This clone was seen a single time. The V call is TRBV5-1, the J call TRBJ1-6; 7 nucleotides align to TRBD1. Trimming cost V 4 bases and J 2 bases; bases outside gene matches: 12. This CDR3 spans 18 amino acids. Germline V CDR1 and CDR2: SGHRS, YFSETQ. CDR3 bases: TGCGCCAGCAGCCGGAATTCAGGGGGTGGTCCCTATAATTCACCCCTCCACTTT. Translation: CASSRNSGGGPYNSPLHF.

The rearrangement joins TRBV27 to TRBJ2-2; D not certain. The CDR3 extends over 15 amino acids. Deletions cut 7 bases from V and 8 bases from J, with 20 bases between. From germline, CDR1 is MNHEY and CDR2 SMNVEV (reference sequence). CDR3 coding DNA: TGTGCCAGCAAACAACCGGGCCAAAACCTGGGGGAGCTGTTTTTT. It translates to CASKQPGQNLGELFF.

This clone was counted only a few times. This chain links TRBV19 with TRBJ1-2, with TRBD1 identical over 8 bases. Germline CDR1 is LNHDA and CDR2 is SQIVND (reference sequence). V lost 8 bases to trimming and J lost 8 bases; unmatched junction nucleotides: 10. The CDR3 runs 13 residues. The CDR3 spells CASGNQGARGYTF. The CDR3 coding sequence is TGTGCCAGTGGAAACCAGGGGGCGCGGGGCTACACCTTC.

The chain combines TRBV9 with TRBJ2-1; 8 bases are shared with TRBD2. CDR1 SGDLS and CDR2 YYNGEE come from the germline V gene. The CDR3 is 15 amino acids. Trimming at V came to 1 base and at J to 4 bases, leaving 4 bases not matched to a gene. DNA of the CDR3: TGTGCCAGCAGCGTACTGGGACTAGGATACAATGAGCAGTTCTTC. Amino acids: CASSVLGLGYNEQFF. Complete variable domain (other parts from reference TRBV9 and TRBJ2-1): DSGVTQTPKHLITATGQRVTLRCSPRSGDLSVYWYQQSLDQGLQFLIQYYNGEERAKGNILERFSAQQFPDLHSELNLSSLELGDSALYFCASSVLGLGYNEQFFGPGTRLTVL.

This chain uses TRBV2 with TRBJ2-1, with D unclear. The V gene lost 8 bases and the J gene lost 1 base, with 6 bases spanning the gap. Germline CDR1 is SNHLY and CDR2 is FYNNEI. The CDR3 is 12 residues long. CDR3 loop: CASSTSYNEQFF. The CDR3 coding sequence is TGTGCCAGCTCTACGTCCTACAATGAGCAGTTCTTC.

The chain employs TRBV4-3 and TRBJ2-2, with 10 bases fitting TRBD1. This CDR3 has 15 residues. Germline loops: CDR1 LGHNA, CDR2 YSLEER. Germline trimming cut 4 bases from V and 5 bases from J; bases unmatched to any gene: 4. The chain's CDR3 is CASSPRDRGTGELFF. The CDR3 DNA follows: TGCGCCAGCAGCCCCCGGGACAGGGGAACCGGGGAGCTGTTTTTT.

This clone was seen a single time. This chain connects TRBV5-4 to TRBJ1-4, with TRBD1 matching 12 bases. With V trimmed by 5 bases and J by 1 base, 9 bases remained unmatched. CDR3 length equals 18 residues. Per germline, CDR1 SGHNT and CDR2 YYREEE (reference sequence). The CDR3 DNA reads TGTGCCAGCAGTACCGGGACAGGGGGCGCGGTAACTAATGAAAAACTGTTTTTT. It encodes CASSTGTGGAVTNEKLFF.

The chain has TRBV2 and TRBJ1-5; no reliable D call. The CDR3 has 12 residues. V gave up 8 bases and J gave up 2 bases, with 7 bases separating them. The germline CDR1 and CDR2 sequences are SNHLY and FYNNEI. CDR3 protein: CASAQGNQPQHF. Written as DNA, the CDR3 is TGTGCCAGCGCTCAGGGCAATCAGCCCCAGCATTTT.

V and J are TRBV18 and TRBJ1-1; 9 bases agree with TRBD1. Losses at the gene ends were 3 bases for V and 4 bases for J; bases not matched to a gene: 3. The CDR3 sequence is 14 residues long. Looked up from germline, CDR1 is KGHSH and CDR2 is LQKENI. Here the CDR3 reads CASSPETGGTEAFF. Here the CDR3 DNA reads TGTGCCAGCTCACCGGAGACAGGGGGCACTGAAGCTTTCTTT.

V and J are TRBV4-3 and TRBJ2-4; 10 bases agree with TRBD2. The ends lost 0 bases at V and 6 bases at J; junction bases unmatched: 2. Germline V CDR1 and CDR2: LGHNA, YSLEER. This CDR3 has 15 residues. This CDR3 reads CASSQDLAGANIQYF. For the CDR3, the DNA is TGCGCCAGCAGCCAAGATCTAGCGGGAGCAAACATTCAGTACTTC.

The CDR3: CASSSEADTQYF. The CDR3 DNA is TGTGCCAGCTCGTCTGAGGCAGATACGCAGTATTTT. The chain has TRBV18 and TRBJ2-3; no clear D gene. The CDR3 is made up of 12 amino acids. V was shortened by 6 bases and J by 4 bases, with 8 bases between the two germline ends. Germline V CDR1 and CDR2: KGHSH, LQKENI.

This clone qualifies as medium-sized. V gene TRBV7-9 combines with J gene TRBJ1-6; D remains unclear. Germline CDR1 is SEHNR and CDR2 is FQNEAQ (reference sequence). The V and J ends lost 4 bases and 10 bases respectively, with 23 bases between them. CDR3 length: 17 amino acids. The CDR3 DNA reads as TGTGCCAGCAGCTCGCATGACCTCGACGGCGTGGCCTCACCCCTCCACTTT. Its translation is CASSSHDLDGVASPLHF.

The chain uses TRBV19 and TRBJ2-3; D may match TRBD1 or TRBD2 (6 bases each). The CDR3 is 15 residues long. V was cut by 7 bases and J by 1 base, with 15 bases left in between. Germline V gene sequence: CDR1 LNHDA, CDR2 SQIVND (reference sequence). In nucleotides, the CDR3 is TGTGCCAGTACAATGGGGGGCCGCGGCACAGATACGCAGTATTTT. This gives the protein CASTMGGRGTDTQYF.

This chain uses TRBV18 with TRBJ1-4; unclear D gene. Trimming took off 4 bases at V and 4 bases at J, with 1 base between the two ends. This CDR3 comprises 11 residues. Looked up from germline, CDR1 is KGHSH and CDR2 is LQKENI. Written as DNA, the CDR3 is TGTGCCAGCTCACTTAATGAAAAACTGTTTTTT. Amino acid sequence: CASSLNEKLFF.

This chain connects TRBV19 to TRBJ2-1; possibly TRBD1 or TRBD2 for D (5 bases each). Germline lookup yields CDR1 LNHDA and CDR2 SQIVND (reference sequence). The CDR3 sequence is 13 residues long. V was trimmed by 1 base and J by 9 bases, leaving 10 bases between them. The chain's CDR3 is CASSIGGRGEQFF. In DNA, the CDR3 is TGTGCCAGTAGTATAGGGGGACGAGGTGAGCAGTTCTTC. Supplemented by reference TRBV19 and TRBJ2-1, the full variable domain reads DGGITQSPKYLFRKEGQNVTLSCEQNLNHDAMYWYRQDPGQGLRLIYYSQIVNDFQKGDIAEGYSVSREKKESFPLTVTSAQKNPTAFYLCASSIGGRGEQFFGPGTRLTVL.

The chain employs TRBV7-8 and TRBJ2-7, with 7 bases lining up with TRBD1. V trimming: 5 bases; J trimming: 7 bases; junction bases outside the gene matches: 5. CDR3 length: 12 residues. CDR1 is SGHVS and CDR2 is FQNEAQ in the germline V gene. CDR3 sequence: CASSIGQAEQYF. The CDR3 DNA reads TGTGCCAGCAGCATAGGACAGGCTGAGCAGTACTTC.